This TCR beta chain was documented in a study of blood T cell repertoires in COVID-19. Study at large: From the United States, Italy and Spain came samples of acute and convalescent COVID-19.

In the authors' workflow: Estimated nucleated cell counts came from reference gene primer amplification. Here immunoSEQ multiplex PCR was the method, and the copy in TCRdb shows in-frame clones only, minus some. The V and J calls and clone size come from that table; D and trimming were worked out from the DNA. The sample carries fewer than 200,000 clones, approximately 85% recorded once. CDR3 length: 14 residues. CDR1 and CDR2 (germline): LGHNA, YSLEER. The V and J ends lost 1 base and 0 bases respectively, with 6 bases between them. The clonotype comes from a man aged 60-69 years who had recovered from COVID-19. Input material: peripheral blood. The chain recombines TRBV4-3 with TRBJ1-2; D gene unclear. As DNA, the CDR3 is TGCGCCAGCAGCCAAGTGCCAGCTAACTATGGCTACACCTTC. It codes for CASSQVPANYGYTF.